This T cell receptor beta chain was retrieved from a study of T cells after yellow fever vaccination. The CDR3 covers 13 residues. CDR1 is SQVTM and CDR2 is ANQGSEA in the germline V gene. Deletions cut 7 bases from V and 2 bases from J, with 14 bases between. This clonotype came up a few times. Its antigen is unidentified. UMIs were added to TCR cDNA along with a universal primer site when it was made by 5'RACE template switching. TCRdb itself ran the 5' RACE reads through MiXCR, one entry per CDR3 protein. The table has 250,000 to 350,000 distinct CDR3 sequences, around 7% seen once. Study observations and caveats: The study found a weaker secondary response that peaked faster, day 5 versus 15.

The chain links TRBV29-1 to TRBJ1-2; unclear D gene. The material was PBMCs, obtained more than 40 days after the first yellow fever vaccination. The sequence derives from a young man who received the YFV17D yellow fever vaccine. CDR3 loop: CSDLSTQNYGYTF. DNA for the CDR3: TGCAGCGACCTCTCTACACAGAACTATGGCTACACCTTC.